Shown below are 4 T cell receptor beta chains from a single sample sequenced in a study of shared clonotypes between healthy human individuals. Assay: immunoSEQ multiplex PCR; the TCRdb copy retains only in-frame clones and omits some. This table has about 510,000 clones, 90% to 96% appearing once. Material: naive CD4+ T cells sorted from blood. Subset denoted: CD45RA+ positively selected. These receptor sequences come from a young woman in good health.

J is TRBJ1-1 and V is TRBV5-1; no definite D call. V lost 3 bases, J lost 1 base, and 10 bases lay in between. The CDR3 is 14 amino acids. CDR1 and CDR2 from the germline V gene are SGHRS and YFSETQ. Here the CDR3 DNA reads TGCGCCAGCAGCTCCGGACTGGAGAACACTGAAGCTTTCTTT. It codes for CASSSGLENTEAFF.

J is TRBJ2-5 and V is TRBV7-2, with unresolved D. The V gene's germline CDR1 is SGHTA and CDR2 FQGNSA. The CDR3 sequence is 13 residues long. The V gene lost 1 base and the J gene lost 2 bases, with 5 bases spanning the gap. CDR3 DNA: TGTGCCAGCAGCTTAGTTATACAAGAGACCCAGTACTTC. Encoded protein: CASSLVIQETQYF.

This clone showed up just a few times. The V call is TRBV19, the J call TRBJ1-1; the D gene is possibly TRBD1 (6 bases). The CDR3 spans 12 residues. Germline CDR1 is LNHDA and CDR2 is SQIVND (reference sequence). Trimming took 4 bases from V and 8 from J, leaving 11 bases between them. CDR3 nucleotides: TGTGCCAGTAGTAGTCTGGGGGCCGAAGCTTTCTTT. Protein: CASSSLGAEAFF.

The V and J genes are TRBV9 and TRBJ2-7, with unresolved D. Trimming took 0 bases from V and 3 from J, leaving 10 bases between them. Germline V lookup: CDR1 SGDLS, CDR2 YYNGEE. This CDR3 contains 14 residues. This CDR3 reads CASSVGVGNYEQYF. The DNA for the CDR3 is TGTGCCAGCAGCGTAGGGGTGGGCAACTACGAGCAGTACTTC.